The 18 T cell receptor beta chains below all came from one sample that was sequenced in a study of T-cell memory formation after mild COVID-19. MiXCR was run by TCRdb on the 5' RACE reads, yielding one entry per CDR3 protein. The data hold 350,000 to 450,000 distinct CDR3 sequences, with 20% to 25% observed a single time. The specimen sequenced was PBMCs or a T cell subset sorted from them (not recorded which). The receptors come from an adult woman who had mild COVID-19 (a few samples of this study predate the infection). Cell type and time point are not known.

This rearrangement joins TRBV30 to TRBJ2-7; D may be TRBD1 (6 bases). The germline V gene encodes CDR1 GTSNPN and CDR2 SVGIG (reference sequence). The V end lost 1 base, the J end lost 5 bases, and 15 bases lay between the germline ends. The CDR3 runs 14 residues. CDR3: CAWSAGRGGNEQYF. CDR3 DNA: TGTGCCTGGAGTGCAGGCAGGGGTGGAAACGAGCAGTACTTC.

The chain has TRBV20-1 and TRBJ2-1; 10 bases fit TRBD2. Germline V gives CDR1 DFQATT, CDR2 SNEGSKA (reference sequence). The CDR3 loop spans 15 amino acids. Trimming removed 1 base from V and 6 bases from J; junction bases left unmatched: 6. CDR3 amino acids: CSARAPSGRGNEQFF. In DNA form, the CDR3 reads TGCAGTGCTAGAGCCCCTAGCGGGAGAGGCAATGAGCAGTTCTTC.

About this clonotype: Germline and junction disagree at one end, which may indicate a read error. This rearrangement joins TRBV5-1 to TRBJ2-3; tentatively, D is TRBD2 (6 bases). Germline-derived CDR1 and CDR2 are SGHRS and YFSETQ. The CDR3 totals 13 residues. The CDR3 spells CASSLTSRDTQYF. CDR3 DNA sequence: TGCGCCAGCAGCTTGACTAGCAGAGATACGCAGTATTTT.

The chain couples TRBV2 to TRBJ1-1, with 7 bases identical to TRBD1. After removal of 6 bases from V and 0 bases from J, the junction contained 19 bases not matched to a gene. From germline, CDR1 is SNHLY and CDR2 FYNNEI. There are 19 residues in the CDR3. The CDR3 here is CASSVQGLGTATLNTEAFF. The CDR3 DNA follows: TGTGCCAGCAGCGTACAGGGTCTTGGGACAGCTACCTTGAACACTGAAGCTTTCTTT. The full variable domain, rest sourced from reference TRBV2 and TRBJ1-1, is EPEVTQTPSHQVTQMGQEVILRCVPISNHLYFYWYRQILGQKVEFLVSFYNNEISEKSEIFDDQFSVERPDGSNFTLKIRSTKLEDSAMYFCASSVQGLGTATLNTEAFFGQGTRLTVV.

In this sample, this clonotype turned up many times. The genes are TRBV6-2 or TRBV6-3 and TRBJ2-3; 10 bases fit TRBD2. V lost 5 bases and J lost 3; bases outside the gene matches: 11. The CDR3 loop spans 17 amino acids. Germline values: CDR1 MNHEY, CDR2 SVGEGT. CDR3 DNA: TGTGCCAGCAGTGACTGGACTAGCGGACCAACAACAGATACGCAGTATTTT. It encodes CASSDWTSGPTTDTQYF.

This clonotype was seen many times. The genes are TRBV18 and TRBJ1-5, with D uncertain. Germline CDR1 KGHSH, CDR2 LQKENI. This CDR3 has 16 amino acids. V gave up 3 bases and J gave up 0 bases, with 12 bases separating them. CDR3 bases: TGTGCCAGCTCACCGTGGGGAGGCTTTAGCAATCAGCCCCAGCATTTT. It specifies CASSPWGGFSNQPQHF.

The chain recombines TRBV7-8 with TRBJ1-5; 11 nucleotides align to TRBD1. Unmatched junction bases numbered 6, after V lost 11 bases and J lost 6 bases. Germline V gene sequence: CDR1 SGHVS, CDR2 FQNEAQ. The CDR3 has 13 amino acids. The CDR3 DNA reads as TGTGCCTCCGGACAGGGGGCCGGTCAGCCCCAGCATTTT. Protein: CASGQGAGQPQHF. The full variable domain, completed using reference TRBV7-8 and TRBJ1-5, is GAGVSQSPRYKVAKRGQDVALRCDPISGHVSLFWYQQALGQGPEFLTYFQNEAQLDKSGLPSDRFFAERPEGSVSTLKIQRTQQEDSAVYLCASGQGAGQPQHFGDGTRLSIL.

J is TRBJ1-1 and V is TRBV21-1. TRBV21-1 is classified as a pseudogene. This CDR3 region has 16 residues. CDR3 region: CASSKADRLVCTEAFF. DNA for the CDR3: TGTGCCAGCAGCAAAGCAGACCGGCTGGTGTGCACTGAAGCTTTCTTT.

The chain couples TRBV6-5 to TRBJ2-7, with D perhaps matching TRBD2 (5 bases). Germline assignment: CDR1 MNHEY and CDR2 SVGAGI. V was shortened by 4 bases and J by 7 bases, with 14 bases between the two germline ends. The CDR3 runs to 13 residues. The CDR3 region is CASSFVGLIEQYF. CDR3 DNA sequence: TGTGCCAGCAGTTTTGTAGGACTGATAGAGCAGTACTTC.

The genes are TRBV6-2 or TRBV6-3 and TRBJ2-3; tentative D call: TRBD2 (5 bases). The CDR3 runs to 15 residues. Trimming pared 2 bases from V and 0 bases from J, leaving 9 bases between. CDR1 is MNHEY and CDR2 is SVGEGT in the germline V gene. This CDR3 is CASSYTGSSTDTQYF. The CDR3 bases are TGTGCCAGCAGTTACACGGGATCTAGCACAGATACGCAGTATTTT.

This clonotype was found a few times. This chain uses TRBV20-1 with TRBJ1-2; D is ambiguous. This CDR3 has 13 residues. Trimming pared 5 bases from V and 0 bases from J, leaving 10 bases between. The germline V gene encodes CDR1 DFQATT and CDR2 SNEGSKA (reference sequence). CDR3 sequence (DNA): TGCAGTGCTGGGATAAGAACTAACTATGGCTACACCTTC. Amino acid sequence: CSAGIRTNYGYTF.

This clonotype was counted a few times. This chain connects TRBV4-1 to TRBJ2-3; 14 bases line up with TRBD2. Germline V gives CDR1 MGHRA, CDR2 YSYEKL. This CDR3 spans 16 amino acids. The V gene end was trimmed by 3 bases and the J gene end by 5 bases; junction bases not matched to a gene: 4. The CDR3 sequence: CASSQTSGGAQDTQYF. Here the CDR3 DNA reads TGCGCCAGCAGCCAGACTAGCGGGGGGGCCCAAGATACGCAGTATTTT.

The chain joins TRBV5-6 to TRBJ1-2, with D possibly being TRBD1 (5 bases). Germline V CDR1 and CDR2: SGHDT, YYEEEE. This CDR3 is 15 amino acids long. V lost 4 bases, J lost 7 bases, and 20 bases lay in between. CDR3 residues: CASSQKPSGRSGYTF. Written as DNA, the CDR3 is TGTGCCAGCAGCCAGAAACCATCAGGGAGGAGTGGCTACACCTTC.

This clonotype was recorded a few times. The chain carries TRBV7-9 and TRBJ2-7; D uncertain. Trimming stripped 1 base from V and 3 bases from J, with 10 bases between. Germline V lookup: CDR1 SEHNR, CDR2 FQNEAQ (reference sequence). The CDR3 is 14 residues long. CDR3: CASSLGRDHYEQYF. Written as DNA, the CDR3 is TGTGCCAGCAGCTTAGGAAGGGATCACTACGAGCAGTACTTC. Supplemented by reference TRBV7-9 and TRBJ2-7, the full variable domain reads DTGVSQNPRHKITKRGQNVTFRCDPISEHNRLYWYRQTLGQGPEFLTYFQNEAQLEKSRLLSDRFSAERPKGSFSTLEIQRTEQGDSAMYLCASSLGRDHYEQYFGPGTRLTVT.

The rearrangement uses TRBV5-1 and TRBJ2-3; TRBD2 might be the D (5 bases). Trimming cost V 0 bases and J 4 bases, with 12 bases left between them. This CDR3 has 15 residues. CDR1 SGHRS and CDR2 YFSETQ come from the germline V gene. The CDR3 sequence: CASSLGELEADTQYF. CDR3 bases: TGCGCCAGCAGCTTGGGAGAGCTGGAGGCAGATACGCAGTATTTT.

The chain uses TRBV5-1 and TRBJ1-4, with unresolved D. The CDR3 totals 14 residues. V was cut by 0 bases and J by 7 bases, with 10 bases left in between. CDR1 is SGHRS, CDR2 YFSETQ, per germline. The CDR3 DNA reads as TGCGCCAGCAGCTTGGAAGTCGGTTCTGAAAAACTGTTTTTT. It encodes CASSLEVGSEKLFF.

This clonotype was seen a handful of times. V and J are TRBV12-3 or TRBV12-4 and TRBJ1-5; no clear D gene. Deletions cut 7 bases from V and 9 bases from J, with 16 bases between. The CDR3 is made up of 13 amino acids. The CDR3 region is CASTPHVRGPQHF. CDR3 nucleotide sequence: TGTGCCAGCACCCCCCATGTTCGCGGGCCCCAGCATTTT.

The table lists this clonotype with a few counts. The chain combines TRBV12-3 or TRBV12-4 with TRBJ2-1, with D perhaps TRBD2 (5 bases). The CDR3 length is 18 residues. V was shortened by 5 bases and J by 4 bases, with 24 bases between the two germline ends. CDR3 coding DNA: TGTGCCAGCAGTCCCGAAGGGCTAGCTACGCATTCGTACAATGAGCAGTTCTTC. Protein: CASSPEGLATHSYNEQFF.